The present TCR beta chain was sequenced within a study of Ad26.COV2.S vaccination and SARS-CoV-2 variants. The data were produced by immunoSEQ multiplex PCR, yet TCRdb's version contains in-frame clones alone and is incomplete. The table includes about 350,000 clones, under 95% detected once. Specimen: peripheral blood, collected after recovery from COVID-19. This clonotype was obtained from a human donor who had recovered from COVID-19.

DNA for the CDR3: TGCAGCGTTGAAAAAGAGGGTCAGGGTGGCTACACCTTC. Residues: CSVEKEGQGGYTF. This sequence joins TRBV29-1 and TRBJ1-2; a weak D match, TRBD1 (5 bases). Trimming removed 2 bases from V and 7 bases from J, with 14 bases in between. The CDR3 is 13 amino acids. Germline CDR1 is SQVTM and CDR2 is ANQGSEA.